This T cell receptor (beta chain) stems from a study of OX40 agonist ivuxolimab in advanced cancers. CDR1 and CDR2 from the germline V gene are SGDLS and YYNGEE. CDR3 size: 16 residues. The trim removed 0 bases at V and 7 bases at J, leaving 8 bases unmatched. Concerning this clone: Antigen unknown.

Generated by immunoSEQ multiplex PCR, the TCRdb table keeps only in-frame clones and is missing some. This table has 77,000 or so clones, approximately 90% appearing once. Study-wide results and limits: Averaged across samples, CD8+ T cells carried more expanded clones than CD4+ did.

The genes are TRBV9 and TRBJ2-5, with TRBD2 matching over 11 bases. This receptor was obtained from an adult with an advanced solid tumor such as melanoma, head and neck, liver or kidney cancer. The sample here was CD4+ or CD8+ T cells sorted from blood, taken in a trial of the OX40 agonist ivuxolimab. The CDR3 DNA reads TGTGCCAGCAGCGTAGGACTAGCGGGACCGCTTGTGACCCAGTACTTC. Residues: CASSVGLAGPLVTQYF. Complete variable domain (other parts from reference TRBV9 and TRBJ2-5): DSGVTQTPKHLITATGQRVTLRCSPRSGDLSVYWYQQSLDQGLQFLIQYYNGEERAKGNILERFSAQQFPDLHSELNLSSLELGDSALYFCASSVGLAGPLVTQYFGPGTRLLVL.